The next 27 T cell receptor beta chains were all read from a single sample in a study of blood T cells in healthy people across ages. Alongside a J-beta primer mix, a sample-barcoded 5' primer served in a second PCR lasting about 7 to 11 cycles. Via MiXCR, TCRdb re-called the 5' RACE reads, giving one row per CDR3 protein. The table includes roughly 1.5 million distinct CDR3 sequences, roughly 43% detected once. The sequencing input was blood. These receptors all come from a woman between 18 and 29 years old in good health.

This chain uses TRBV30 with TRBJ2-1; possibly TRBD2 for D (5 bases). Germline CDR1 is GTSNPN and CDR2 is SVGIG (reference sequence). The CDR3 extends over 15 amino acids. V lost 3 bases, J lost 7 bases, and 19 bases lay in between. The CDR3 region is CAWRDPGFVINEQFF. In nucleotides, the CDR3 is TGTGCCTGGAGAGACCCGGGGTTTGTGATAAATGAGCAGTTCTTC.

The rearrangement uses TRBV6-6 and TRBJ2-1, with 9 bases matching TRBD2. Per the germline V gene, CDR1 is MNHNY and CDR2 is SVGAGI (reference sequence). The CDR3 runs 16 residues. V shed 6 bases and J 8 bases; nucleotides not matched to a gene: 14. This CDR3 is CASSPFIGGGAYEQFF. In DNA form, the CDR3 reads TGTGCCAGCAGCCCCTTTATTGGCGGGGGGGCCTATGAGCAGTTCTTC.

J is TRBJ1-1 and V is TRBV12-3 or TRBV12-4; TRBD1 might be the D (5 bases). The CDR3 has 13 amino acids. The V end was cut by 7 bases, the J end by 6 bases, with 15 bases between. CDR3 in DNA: TGTGCCAGCACCCCCGGGACTCGTGCTGAAGCTTTCTTT. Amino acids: CASTPGTRAEAFF.

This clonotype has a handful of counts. The CDR3 DNA is TGCAGTGCTCTACAGGGGATGGCTGAAAAACTGTTTTTT. Its translation: CSALQGMAEKLFF. The genes are TRBV20-1 and TRBJ1-4, with TRBD1 matching over 7 bases. Germline CDR1 is DFQATT and CDR2 is SNEGSKA (reference sequence). The CDR3 sequence is 13 residues long. V lost 5 bases to trimming and J lost 7 bases; unmatched junction nucleotides: 7.

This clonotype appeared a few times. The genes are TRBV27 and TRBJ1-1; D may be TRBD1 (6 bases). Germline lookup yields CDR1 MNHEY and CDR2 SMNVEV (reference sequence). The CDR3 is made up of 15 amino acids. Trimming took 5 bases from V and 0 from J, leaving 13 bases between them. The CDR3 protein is CASSPTGTLNTEAFF. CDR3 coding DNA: TGTGCCAGCAGTCCAACAGGGACCCTGAACACTGAAGCTTTCTTT.

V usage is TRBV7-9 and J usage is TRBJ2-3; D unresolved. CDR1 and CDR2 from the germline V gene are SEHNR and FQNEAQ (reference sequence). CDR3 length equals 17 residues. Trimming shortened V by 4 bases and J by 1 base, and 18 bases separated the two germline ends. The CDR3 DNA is TGTGCCAGCAGCTCATTTAAAGGACCAGCTCGCACAGATACGCAGTATTTT. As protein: CASSSFKGPARTDTQYF.

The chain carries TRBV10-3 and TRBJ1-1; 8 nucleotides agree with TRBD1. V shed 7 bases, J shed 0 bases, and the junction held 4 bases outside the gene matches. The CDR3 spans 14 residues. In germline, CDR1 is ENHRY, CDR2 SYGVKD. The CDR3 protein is CAITMTGVNTEAFF. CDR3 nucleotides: TGTGCCATCACCATGACAGGGGTGAACACTGAAGCTTTCTTT.

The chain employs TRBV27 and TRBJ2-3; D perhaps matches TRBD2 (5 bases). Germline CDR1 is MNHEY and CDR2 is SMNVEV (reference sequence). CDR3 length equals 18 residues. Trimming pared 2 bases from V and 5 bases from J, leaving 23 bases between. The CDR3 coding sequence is TGTGCCAGCAGTTTAGCTGCGGGTGGCCCATTTTGGGGAGATACGCAGTATTTT. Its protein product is CASSLAAGGPFWGDTQYF.

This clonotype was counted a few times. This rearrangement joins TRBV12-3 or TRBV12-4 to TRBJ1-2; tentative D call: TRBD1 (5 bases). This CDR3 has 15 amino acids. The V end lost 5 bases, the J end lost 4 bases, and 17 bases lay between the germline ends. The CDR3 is CASSTRATVGYGYTF. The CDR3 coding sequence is TGTGCCAGCAGTACCCGCGCGACAGTAGGCTATGGCTACACCTTC.

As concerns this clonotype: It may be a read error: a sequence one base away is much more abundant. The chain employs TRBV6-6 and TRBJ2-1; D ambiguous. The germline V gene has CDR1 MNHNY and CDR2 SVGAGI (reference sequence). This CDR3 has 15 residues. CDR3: CVSRYWLINDNEQFF. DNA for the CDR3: TGTGTCAGCAGATACTGGCTGATAAATGACAATGAGCAGTTCTTC.

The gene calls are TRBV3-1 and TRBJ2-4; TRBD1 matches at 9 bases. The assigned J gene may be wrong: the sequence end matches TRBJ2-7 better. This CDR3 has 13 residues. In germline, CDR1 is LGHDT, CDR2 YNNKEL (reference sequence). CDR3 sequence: CAAEDRGSYEQYF. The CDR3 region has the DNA TGTGCCGCAGAGGACAGGGGATCCTACGAGCAGTACTTC.

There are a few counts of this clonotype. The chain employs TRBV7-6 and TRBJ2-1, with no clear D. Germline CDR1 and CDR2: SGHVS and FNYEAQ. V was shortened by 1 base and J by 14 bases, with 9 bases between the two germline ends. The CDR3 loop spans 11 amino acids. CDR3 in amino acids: CASSLDRFEFF. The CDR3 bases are TGTGCCAGCAGCTTAGATAGGTTTGAGTTCTTC.

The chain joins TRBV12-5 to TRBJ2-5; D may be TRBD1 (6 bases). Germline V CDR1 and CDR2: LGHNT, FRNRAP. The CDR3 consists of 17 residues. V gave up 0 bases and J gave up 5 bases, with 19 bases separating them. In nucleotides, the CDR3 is TGTGCTAGTGGTTTGGTATTGGTGGACAGCCTCAGCGAGACCCAGTACTTC. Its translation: CASGLVLVDSLSETQYF.

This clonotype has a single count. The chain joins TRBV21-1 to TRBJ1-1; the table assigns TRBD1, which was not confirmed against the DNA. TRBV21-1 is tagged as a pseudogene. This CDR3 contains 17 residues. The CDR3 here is CASSKERTGAWNTEAFF. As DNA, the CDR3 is TGTGCCAGCAGCAAAGAACGAACAGGGGCGTGGAACACTGAAGCTTTCTTT.

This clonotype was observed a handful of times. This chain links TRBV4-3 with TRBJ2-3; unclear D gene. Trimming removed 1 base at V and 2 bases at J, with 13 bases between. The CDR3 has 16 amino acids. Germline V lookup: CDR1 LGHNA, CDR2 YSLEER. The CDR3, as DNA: TGCGCCAGCAGCCAAGGTTCACAGCACCTCACAGATACGCAGTATTTT. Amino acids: CASSQGSQHLTDTQYF.

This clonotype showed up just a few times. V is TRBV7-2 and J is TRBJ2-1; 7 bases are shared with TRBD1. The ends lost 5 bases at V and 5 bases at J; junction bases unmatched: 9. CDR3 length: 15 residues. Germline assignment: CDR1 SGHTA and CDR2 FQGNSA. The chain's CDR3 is CASSPDRASHNEQFF. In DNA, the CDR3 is TGTGCCAGCAGCCCAGACAGGGCCTCACACAATGAGCAGTTCTTC.

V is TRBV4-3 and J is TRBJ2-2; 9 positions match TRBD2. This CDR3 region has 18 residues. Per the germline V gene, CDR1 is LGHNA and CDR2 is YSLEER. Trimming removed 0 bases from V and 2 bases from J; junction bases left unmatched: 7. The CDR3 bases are TGCGCCAGCAGCCAAGACGTAGCGGGGGCCTTTAACACCGGGGAGCTGTTTTTT. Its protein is CASSQDVAGAFNTGELFF.

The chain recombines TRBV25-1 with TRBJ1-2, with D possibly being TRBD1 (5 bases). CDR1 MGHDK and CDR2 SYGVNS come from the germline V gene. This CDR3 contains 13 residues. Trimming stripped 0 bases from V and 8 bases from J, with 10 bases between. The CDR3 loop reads CASSEYREEGYTF. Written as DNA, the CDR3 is TGTGCCAGCAGTGAATACAGGGAGGAAGGCTACACCTTC.

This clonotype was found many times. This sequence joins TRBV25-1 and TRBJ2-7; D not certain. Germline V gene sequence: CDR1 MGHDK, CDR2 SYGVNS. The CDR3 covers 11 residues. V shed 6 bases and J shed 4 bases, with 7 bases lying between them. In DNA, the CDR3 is TGTGCCAGCAGCGATCTATACGAGCAGTACTTC. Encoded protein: CASSDLYEQYF.

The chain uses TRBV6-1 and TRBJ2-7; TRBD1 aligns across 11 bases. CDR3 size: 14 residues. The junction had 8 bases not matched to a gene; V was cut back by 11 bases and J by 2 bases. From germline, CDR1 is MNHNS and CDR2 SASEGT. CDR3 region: CAVGRGQGAYEQYF. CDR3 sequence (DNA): TGTGCCGTGGGGAGGGGACAGGGGGCCTACGAGCAGTACTTC.

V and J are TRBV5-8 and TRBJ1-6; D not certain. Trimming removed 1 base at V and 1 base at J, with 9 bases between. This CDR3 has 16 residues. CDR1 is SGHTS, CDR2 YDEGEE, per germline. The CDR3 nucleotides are TGTGCCAGCAGCTTGTCGCCAGCGTCCTATAATTCACCCCTCCACTTT. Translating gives CASSLSPASYNSPLHF.

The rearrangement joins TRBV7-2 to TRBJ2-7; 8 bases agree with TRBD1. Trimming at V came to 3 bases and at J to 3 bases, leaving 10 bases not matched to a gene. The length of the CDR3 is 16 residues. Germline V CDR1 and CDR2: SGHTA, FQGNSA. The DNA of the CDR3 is TGTGCCAGCAGCTTGGGGGGAGGACAGGGAAACTACGAGCAGTACTTC. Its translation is CASSLGGGQGNYEQYF.

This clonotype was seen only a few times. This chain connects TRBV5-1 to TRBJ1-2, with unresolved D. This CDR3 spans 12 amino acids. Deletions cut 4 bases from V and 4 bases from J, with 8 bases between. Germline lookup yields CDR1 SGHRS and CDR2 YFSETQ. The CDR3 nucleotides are TGCGCCAGCAGCAAGGACGGCTATGGCTACACCTTC. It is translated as CASSKDGYGYTF.

In DNA form, the CDR3 reads TGCGCCAGCGGGACCAGGGGCAACTATGGCTACACCTTC. Protein: CASGTRGNYGYTF. The V gene is TRBV4-1, the J gene TRBJ1-2, with D tentatively TRBD1 (6 bases). Germline lookup yields CDR1 MGHRA and CDR2 YSYEKL. The V and J ends lost 8 bases and 2 bases respectively, with 12 bases between them. The CDR3 contains 13 residues.

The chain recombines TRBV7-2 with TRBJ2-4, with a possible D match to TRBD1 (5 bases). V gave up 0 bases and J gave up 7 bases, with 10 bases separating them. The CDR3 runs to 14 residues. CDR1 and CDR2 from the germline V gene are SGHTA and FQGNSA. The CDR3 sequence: CASSLAGVGNIQYF. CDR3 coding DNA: TGTGCCAGCAGCTTAGCAGGGGTCGGCAACATTCAGTACTTC. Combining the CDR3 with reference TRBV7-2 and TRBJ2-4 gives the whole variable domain GAGVSQSPSNKVTEKGKDVELRCDPISGHTALYWYRQSLGQGLEFLIYFQGNSAPDKSGLPSDRFSAERTGGSVSTLTIQRTQQEDSAVYLCASSLAGVGNIQYFGAGTRLSVL.

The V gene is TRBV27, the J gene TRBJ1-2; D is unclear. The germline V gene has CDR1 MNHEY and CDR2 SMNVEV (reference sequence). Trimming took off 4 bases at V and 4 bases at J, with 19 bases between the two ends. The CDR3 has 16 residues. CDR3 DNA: TGTGCCAGCAGTTCATCCAGGACCGCGTTCACCTATGGCTACACCTTC. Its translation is CASSSSRTAFTYGYTF.

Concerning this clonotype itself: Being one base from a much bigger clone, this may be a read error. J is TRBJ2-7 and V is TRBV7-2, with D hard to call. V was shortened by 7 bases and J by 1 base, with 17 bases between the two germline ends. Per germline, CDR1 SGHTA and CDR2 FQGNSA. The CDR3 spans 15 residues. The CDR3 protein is CASNLAAGRSYEQYF. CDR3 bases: TGTGCCAGCAATCTGGCCGCTGGACGGTCCTACGAGCAGTACTTC.